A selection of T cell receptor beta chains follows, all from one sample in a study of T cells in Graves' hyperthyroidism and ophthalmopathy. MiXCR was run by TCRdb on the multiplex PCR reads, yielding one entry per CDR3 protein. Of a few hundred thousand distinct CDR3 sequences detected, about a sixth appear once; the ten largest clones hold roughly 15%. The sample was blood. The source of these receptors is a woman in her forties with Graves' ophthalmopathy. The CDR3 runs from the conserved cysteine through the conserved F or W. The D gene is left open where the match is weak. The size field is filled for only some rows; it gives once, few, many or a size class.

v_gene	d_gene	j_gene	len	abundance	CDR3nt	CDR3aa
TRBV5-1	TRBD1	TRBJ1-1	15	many	TGCGCCAGCAGACCCGTCTACAGGGGGAAGACTGAAGCTTTCTTT	CASRPVYRGKTEAFF
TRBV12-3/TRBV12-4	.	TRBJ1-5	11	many	TGTGCCAGCAGTTTAAGTCAGCCCCAGCATTTT	CASSLSQPQHF
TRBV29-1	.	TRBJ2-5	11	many	TGCAGCGTTGCTCTAGAAGAGACCCAGTACTTC	CSVALEETQYF
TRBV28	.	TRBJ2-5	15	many	TGTGCCAGCAGTTTATCGGGGGGCTTGGCAGAGACCCAGTACTTC	CASSLSGGLAETQYF
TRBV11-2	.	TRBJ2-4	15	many	TGTGCCAGCAGCTTAAGGGGCATGTCCAAAAACATTCAGTACTTC	CASSLRGMSKNIQYF
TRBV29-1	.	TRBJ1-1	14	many	TGCAGCGGTTCCCACCTAGGCATGAACACTGAAGCTTTCTTT	CSGSHLGMNTEAFF
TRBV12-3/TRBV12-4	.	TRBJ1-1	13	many	TGTGCCAGCAGTTGGGATAGAGGATCTGAAGCTTTCTTT	CASSWDRGSEAFF
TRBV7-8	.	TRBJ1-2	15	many	TGTGCCAGCAGCTTAGCTGTTACAGCTAACTATGGCTACACCTTC	CASSLAVTANYGYTF
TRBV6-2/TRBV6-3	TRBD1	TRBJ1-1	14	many	TGTGCCAGCAGTATCCAGGGGGGAAGGACTGAAGCTTTCTTT	CASSIQGGRTEAFF
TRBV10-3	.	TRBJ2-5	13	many	TGTGCCATCAGGGACACTATAACGGAGACCCAGTACTTC	CAIRDTITETQYF
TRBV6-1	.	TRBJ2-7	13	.	TGTGCCAGCAGTGATTTTAAAATTTACGAGCAGTACTTC	CASSDFKIYEQYF
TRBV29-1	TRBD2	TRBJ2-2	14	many	TGCAGCGTTCGACTAGCGGTGAACACCGGGGAGCTGTTTTTT	CSVRLAVNTGELFF
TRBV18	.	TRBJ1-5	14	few	TGTGCCAGCTCACCAGACAGGAGTTATCAGCCCCAGCATTTT	CASSPDRSYQPQHF
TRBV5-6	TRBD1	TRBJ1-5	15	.	TGTGTCAGCAGCTTGGGTGACAGGGCGGGTCAGCCCCAGCATTTT	CVSSLGDRAGQPQHF
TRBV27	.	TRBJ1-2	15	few	TGTGCCAGCAGCTATACCGGTGGAGCGGGCGATGGCTACACCTTC	CASSYTGGAGDGYTF
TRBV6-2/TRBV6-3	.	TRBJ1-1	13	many	TGTGCCAGCAGTTCCCAGAGGAACACTGAAGCTTTCTTT	CASSSQRNTEAFF
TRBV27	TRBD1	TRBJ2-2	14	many	TGTGCCAGCAGACTGACAGGGGCCACCGGGGAGCTGTTTTTT	CASRLTGATGELFF
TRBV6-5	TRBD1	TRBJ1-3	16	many	TGTGCCAGCAGTTACCTGGGGACAGGCTCTGGAAACACCATATATTTT	CASSYLGTGSGNTIYF
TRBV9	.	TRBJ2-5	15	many	TGTGCCAGCAGCGTAGGAGGGGTGGACCAAGAGACCCAGTACTTC	CASSVGGVDQETQYF
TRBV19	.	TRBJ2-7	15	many	TGTGCCAGTAGTATAAAAGGGGGAGGGCACTACGAGCAGTACTTC	CASSIKGGGHYEQYF
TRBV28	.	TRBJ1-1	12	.	TGTGCCAGCAGCATTGACGGGTTTGAAGCTTTCTTT	CASSIDGFEAFF
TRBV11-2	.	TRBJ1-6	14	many	TGTGCCAGCAGCTTAGCCAGGTCGAATTCACCCCTCCACTTT	CASSLARSNSPLHF
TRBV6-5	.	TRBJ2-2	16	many	TGTGCCAGCAGTTACTCTAGCGGACTGAACACCGGGGAGCTGTTTTTT	CASSYSSGLNTGELFF
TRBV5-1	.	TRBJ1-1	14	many	TGCGCCAGCAGCTTGGATCGGGGAGAGCTGGAAGCTTTCTTT	CASSLDRGELEAFF
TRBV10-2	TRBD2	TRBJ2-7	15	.	TGCGCCGGCAGTCTAGGACTAGCGAATACCTACGAGCAGTACTTC	CAGSLGLANTYEQYF
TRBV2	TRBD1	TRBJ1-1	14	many	TGTGCCAGCAGCCCAGGGGGCTGGGACACTGAAGCTTTCTTT	CASSPGGWDTEAFF
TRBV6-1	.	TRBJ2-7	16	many	TGTGCCAGCAGTGGTCACGCCGGACAGTATACCTACGAGCAGTACTTC	CASSGHAGQYTYEQYF
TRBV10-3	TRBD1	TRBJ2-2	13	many	TGTGCCATCAGTGGACAGGGGGCCGGGGAGCTGTTTTTT	CAISGQGAGELFF
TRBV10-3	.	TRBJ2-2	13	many	TGTGCCGGCTCAGAAGGTATCACCGGGGAGCTGTTTTTT	CAGSEGITGELFF
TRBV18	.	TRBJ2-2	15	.	TGTGCCAGCTCACCACCTGATCGGCCAACCGGGGAGCTGTTTTTT	CASSPPDRPTGELFF
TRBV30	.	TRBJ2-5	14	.	TGTGCCTGGAGTGCAGGAAGGGACCAAGAGACCCAGTACTTC	CAWSAGRDQETQYF
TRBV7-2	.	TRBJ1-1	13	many	TGTGCCAGCAGCCCTAAGATGAACACTGAAGCTTTCTTT	CASSPKMNTEAFF
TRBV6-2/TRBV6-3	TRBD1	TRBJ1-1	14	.	TGTGCCAGCAGTCAACTACAGGGGTCCGCTGAAGCTTTCTTT	CASSQLQGSAEAFF
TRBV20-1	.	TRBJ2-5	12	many	TGCAGTGCTGAGAGCCCCTCTTGGGCCCAGTACTTC	CSAESPSWAQYF
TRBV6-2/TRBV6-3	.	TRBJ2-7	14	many	TGTGCCAGCAGTCATATCAGGGTTTTCTACGAGCAGTACTTC	CASSHIRVFYEQYF
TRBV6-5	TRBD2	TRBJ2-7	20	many	TGTGCCAGCAGTACGGCCCACCCGGGACTAGCGGGGGAAAGCTCCTACGAGCAGTACTTC	CASSTAHPGLAGESSYEQYF
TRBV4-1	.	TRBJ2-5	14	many	TGCGCCAGCAGCCAAGTTGTAGGGATGGAGACCCAGTACTTC	CASSQVVGMETQYF
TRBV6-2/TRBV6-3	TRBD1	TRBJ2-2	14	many	TGTGCCAGCAGGGGACAGAAATTGACCGGGGAGCTGTTTTTT	CASRGQKLTGELFF
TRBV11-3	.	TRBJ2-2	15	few	TGTGCCAGCAGCTTGATATCGGGGGCCACCGGGGAGCTGTTTTTT	CASSLISGATGELFF
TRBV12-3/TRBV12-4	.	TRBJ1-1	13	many	TGTGCCAGCAGTCAAGGGGTTATGGCTGAAGCTTTCTTT	CASSQGVMAEAFF